The 2 T cell receptor beta chains presented below share a single source sample, sequenced in a study of cytomegalovirus exposure and HLA in healthy donors. With 60 Vbeta and 13 Jbeta primers, the PCR was carried out. The table came from immunoSEQ multiplex PCR; TCRdb's copy has only in-frame clones and leaves some out. The table records some 120,000 clones, about 66% of them present only once. Sequenced sample: PBMCs. The receptors come from a man aged 25-45 years in good health and CMV-seropositive.

This rearrangement joins TRBV5-1 to TRBJ2-7; D might be TRBD1 (5 bases). Per germline, CDR1 SGHRS and CDR2 YFSETQ. Trimming pared 0 bases from V and 4 bases from J, leaving 8 bases between. CDR3 length: 13 residues. The CDR3 reads CASSLAQEYEQYF. CDR3 nucleotide sequence: TGCGCCAGCAGCTTGGCACAGGAATACGAGCAGTACTTC.

The chain is built from TRBV27 and TRBJ1-2; possibly TRBD1 for D (5 bases). Trimming pared 0 bases from V and 9 bases from J, leaving 11 bases between. Germline V CDR1 and CDR2: MNHEY, SMNVEV (reference sequence). The CDR3 runs to 13 residues. CDR3 protein: CASSLSGGARYTF. The CDR3 DNA is TGTGCCAGCAGTTTATCGGGAGGGGCCCGCTACACCTTC.